Listed below are T cell receptor beta chains from one sample, sequenced in a study of cytomegalovirus exposure and HLA in healthy donors. The assay was immunoSEQ multiplex PCR, and TCRdb's table has in-frame clones only and misses some. Among fewer than 150,000 clones, about 78% were seen once, and the ten largest hold under 1.5%. The sequencing sample was made of PBMCs. These receptors were collected from a man aged 45 to 65 in good health and CMV-seronegative. CDR3s include the opening cysteine and the closing phenylalanine or tryptophan.

cdr3_aa	v_call	j_call
CASRPLPAAPYEQYF	TRBV6-5	TRBJ2-7
CASRTLSRGRTEAFF	TRBV11-2	TRBJ1-1
CSVARTGQDTQYF	TRBV29-1	TRBJ2-3
CASSLGTMRQGAGNIQYF	TRBV11-2	TRBJ2-4
CASSSGGGTDTQYF	TRBV13	TRBJ2-3
CASSPSEVFGGNTIYF	TRBV18	TRBJ1-3
CASSFPPTSAHYNEQFF	TRBV27	TRBJ2-1
CASSVPGTSSYNEQFF	TRBV27	TRBJ2-1
CASSLGGLNNEQFF	TRBV5-1	TRBJ2-1
CAISVGQGGYEQYF	TRBV10-3	TRBJ2-7
CASIKGTGFSDTQYF	TRBV7-2	TRBJ2-3
CASSPINRMQYF	TRBV28	TRBJ2-7
CASSSSGQLNTEAFF	TRBV7-9	TRBJ1-1
CASSQQQGIGNSPLHF	TRBV4-1	TRBJ1-6
CAASGGDYGYTF	TRBV4-1	TRBJ1-2
CSAGQGSTDTQYF	TRBV29-1	TRBJ2-3
CASSPRLAGPLYNEQFF	TRBV7-2	TRBJ2-1
CASSAHTYNEQFF	TRBV7-2	TRBJ2-1
CASSITSGSSYEQYF	TRBV19	TRBJ2-7
CTSSRFGGSGIINNEQLF	TRBV1	TRBJ2-1
CASGEGIRNEQFF	TRBV2	TRBJ2-1
CASSFWGRGNTEAFF	TRBV28	TRBJ1-1
CASSALAGGRTDTQYF	TRBV5-1	TRBJ2-3
CASSLAPRSSLGIYNQPQHF	TRBV7-8	TRBJ1-5
CASSPTAAQETQYF	TRBV5-4	TRBJ2-5
CASSPGEMSTGELFF	TRBV6-5	TRBJ2-2
CASSFKFSGTSGNEQFF	TRBV5-1	TRBJ2-1
CAWSVQARQETQYF	TRBV30	TRBJ2-5
CASSFAGMNTEAFF	TRBV19	TRBJ1-1
CAVGTTSSYNEQFF	TRBV10-3	TRBJ2-1
CASSSQETQYF	TRBV5-1	TRBJ2-5
CASSFGTRDEQYF	TRBV5-6	TRBJ2-7
CASSVGGRELFF	TRBV9	TRBJ2-2
CAISESYSGRNNEQFF	TRBV10-3	TRBJ2-1
CASSFLRTGGGGNTIYF	TRBV28	TRBJ1-3
CASSRGSIVGTYEQYF	TRBV27	TRBJ2-7
CASSPRGQGFQPQHF	TRBV6-5	TRBJ1-5
CAISESSRGYEQYF	TRBV10-3	TRBJ2-7
CASSESRGLYEQYF	TRBV2	TRBJ2-7
CAWTRGGKSTDTQYF	TRBV30	TRBJ2-3